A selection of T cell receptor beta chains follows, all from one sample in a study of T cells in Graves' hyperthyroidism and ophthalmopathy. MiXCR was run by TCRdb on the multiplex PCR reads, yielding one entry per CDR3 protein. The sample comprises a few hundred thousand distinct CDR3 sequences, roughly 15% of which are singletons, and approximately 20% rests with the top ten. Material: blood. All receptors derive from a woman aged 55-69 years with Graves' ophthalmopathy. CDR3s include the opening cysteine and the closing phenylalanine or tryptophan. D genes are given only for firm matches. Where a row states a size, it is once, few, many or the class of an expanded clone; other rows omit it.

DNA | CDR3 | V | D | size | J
TGTGCCAGCAGCCGGTTAGAAGGCACAGATACGCAGTATTTT | CASSRLEGTDTQYF | TRBV5-6 | NA | NA | TRBJ2-3
TGCGCCAGCGGAGCGGGGGTGATGAACACTGAAGCTTTCTTT | CASGAGVMNTEAFF | TRBV5-1 | NA | few | TRBJ1-1
TGTGCCAGCAGCTTGGGTCGTTGGGTCGGCACTGAAGCTTTCTTT | CASSLGRWVGTEAFF | TRBV5-6 | NA | few | TRBJ1-1
TGTGCCAGCAGCTTAGGCACTAGCCTGAGCGGGGAGCTGTTTTTT | CASSLGTSLSGELFF | TRBV7-9 | NA | many | TRBJ2-2
TGTGCCAGCAGCCCGACCCCCCTCCAGAGTAACGAGCAGTACTTC | CASSPTPLQSNEQYF | TRBV5-6 | NA | few | TRBJ2-7
TGTGCCAGCAGTTGGACAGAGACCTACGAGCAGTACTTC | CASSWTETYEQYF | TRBV2 | NA | NA | TRBJ2-7
TGTGCCACCAGCAGAGATGGGGATCAGCCCCAGCATTTT | CATSRDGDQPQHF | TRBV15 | NA | NA | TRBJ1-5
TGTGCCAGCACCCTGACGGACAGGGGTTGGGGGACCCAGTACTTC | CASTLTDRGWGTQYF | TRBV12-3/TRBV12-4 | TRBD1 | NA | TRBJ2-5
TGCAGCGCCCACTTTTGGGGGAACACCGGGGAGCTGTTTTTT | CSAHFWGNTGELFF | TRBV29-1 | NA | NA | TRBJ2-2
TGTGCCAGCAGCTTAGGATCGGGCAAGCAGTACTTC | CASSLGSGKQYF | TRBV7-9 | NA | many | TRBJ2-7
TGTGCCTGGACGAGGACAGGGCTTTACGAGCAGTACTTC | CAWTRTGLYEQYF | TRBV30 | TRBD1 | many | TRBJ2-7